These 10 T cell receptor beta chains were sequenced from one sample in a study of T cell responses to AZD1222 COVID-19 vaccine (dated by TCRdb to about 2021). Receptors were amplified or captured by the immunoSEQ multiplex PCR assay. In TCRdb, the immuneACCESS table is reduced to in-frame sequences with V and J assigned. These tables do not hold every clone; where another copy was compared, an unresolved V gene accounts for under half, and the others remain unexplained. The sample table records approximately 15,000 clones; about 88% of these occur just once. About 2.9% of the sample is in the top ten clones. The time point label, as the study defines it: about 28 days (+/-7) after the second vaccine dose. Sample: peripheral blood, taken 28 days after the second AZD1222 dose. Receptors were obtained from an adult who received the AZD1222 COVID-19 vaccine.

This clone is a singleton in its sample. The chain is built from TRBV4-2 and TRBJ2-7; 7 bases match TRBD2. The length of the CDR3 is 13 residues. V trimming: 4 bases; J trimming: 6 bases; junction bases outside the gene matches: 6. The germline V gene encodes CDR1 LGHNA and CDR2 YNFKEQ. The CDR3: CASSPVGEGEQYF. CDR3 DNA: TGTGCCAGCAGCCCGGTGGGGGAGGGCGAGCAGTACTTC.

J is TRBJ2-7 and V is TRBV11-2; 7 positions agree with TRBD2. CDR3 size: 14 residues. With V trimmed by 6 bases and J by 1 base, 6 bases remained unmatched. CDR1 is SGHAT, CDR2 FQNNGV, per germline. CDR3 coding DNA: TGTGCCAGCAGTGGCGGGAGCCCTTCCTACGAGCAGTACTTC. Its translation: CASSGGSPSYEQYF.

The CDR3 DNA follows: TGTGCCAAACAGAAGCGGGGGGCGGACCAAGAGACCCAGTACTTC. Amino acids: CAKQKRGADQETQYF. The J gene is TRBJ2-5, the V gene TRBV2; 9 nucleotides agree with TRBD2. Per the germline V gene, CDR1 is SNHLY and CDR2 is FYNNEI. The CDR3 runs to 15 residues. V was clipped by 10 bases and J by 0 bases; unmatched bases: 9.

V is TRBV28 and J is TRBJ2-1; 7 bases are a match to TRBD2. This CDR3 has 16 residues. Germline V gene lookup returns CDR1 MDHEN and CDR2 SYDVKM. The trim removed 2 bases at V and 6 bases at J, leaving 10 bases unmatched. The CDR3 reads CASSLPSGSSANEQFF. The CDR3 region has the DNA TGTGCCAGCAGTTTACCTAGCGGATCCTCTGCCAATGAGCAGTTCTTC.

This clone turned up a few times. The chain uses TRBV19 and TRBJ2-3, with 11 positions matching TRBD2. The V gene's germline CDR1 is LNHDA and CDR2 SQIVND (reference sequence). The CDR3 consists of 19 residues. After removal of 5 bases from V and 1 base from J, the junction contained 14 bases not matched to a gene. CDR3 nucleotides: TGTGCCAGTAGTGAACCGGGACTAGCGGTCCCAGGAGGCACAGATACGCAGTATTTT. Translated: CASSEPGLAVPGGTDTQYF.

CDR3: CASSTLDRGRSPLHF. In nucleotides, the CDR3 is TGTGCCAGCAGCACTCTCGACAGGGGGAGATCACCCCTCCACTTT. The V gene is TRBV14, the J gene TRBJ1-6, with 9 positions matching TRBD1. The CDR3 runs 15 residues. V was clipped by 5 bases and J by 10 bases; unmatched bases: 9. Germline CDR1 is SGHDN and CDR2 is FVKESK.

CDR3: CASSLQPTSDGTDTQYF. CDR3 bases: TGTGCCAGCAGCCTCCAGCCGACCAGCGACGGCACAGATACGCAGTATTTT. The chain has TRBV7-3 and TRBJ2-3; D unclear. Germline V gene lookup returns CDR1 SGHTA and CDR2 FQGTGA. The CDR3 is 17 amino acids. V shed 5 bases and J shed 1 base, with 19 bases lying between them.

This clone was counted between two and nine times. A junction boundary mismatches the germline segment, possibly from a read error. The V and J genes are TRBV6-1 and TRBJ2-7, with D perhaps TRBD1 (6 bases). The CDR3 has 16 residues. From germline, CDR1 is MNHNS and CDR2 SASEGT. The CDR3 DNA sequence: TGTGCCAGCAGGGAAGAGACAGGTAGTAGCTCCTACGAGCAGTACTTC. Its protein is CASREETGSSSYEQYF.

This clone was counted once. V is TRBV4-3 and J is TRBJ2-1; either TRBD1 or TRBD2 may fit D (6 bases each). V shed 0 bases and J shed 2 bases, with 14 bases lying between them. Looked up from germline, CDR1 is LGHNA and CDR2 is YSLEER. This CDR3 region has 17 residues. CDR3 sequence reads: CASSQERGAGPYNEQFF. In DNA form, the CDR3 reads TGCGCCAGCAGCCAAGAAAGGGGGGCAGGGCCCTACAATGAGCAGTTCTTC.

The genes are TRBV18 and TRBJ1-5, with unresolved D. V was pared by 2 bases and J by 0 bases, with 11 bases between. Germline V lookup: CDR1 KGHSH, CDR2 LQKENI. The CDR3 loop spans 16 amino acids. The chain's CDR3 is CASSPDVAASNQPQHF. In nucleotides, the CDR3 is TGTGCCAGCTCACCAGACGTAGCAGCTAGCAATCAGCCCCAGCATTTT.